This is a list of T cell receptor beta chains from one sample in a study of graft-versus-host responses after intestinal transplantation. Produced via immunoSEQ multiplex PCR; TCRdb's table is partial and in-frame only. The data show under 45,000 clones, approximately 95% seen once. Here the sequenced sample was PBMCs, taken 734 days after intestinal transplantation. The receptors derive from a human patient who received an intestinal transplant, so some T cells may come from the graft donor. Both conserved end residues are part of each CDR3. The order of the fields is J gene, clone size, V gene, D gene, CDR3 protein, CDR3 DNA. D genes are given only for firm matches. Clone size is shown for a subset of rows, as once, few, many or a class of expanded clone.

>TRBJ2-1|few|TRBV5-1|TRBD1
CASSSNTGTGGFNEQFF
TGCGCCAGCAGCTCGAACACCGGGACAGGGGGCTTCAATGAGCAGTTCTTC
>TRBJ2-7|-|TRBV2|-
CATGMWGRHDEQYF
TGTGCCACCGGTATGTGGGGGCGGCACGACGAGCAGTACTTC
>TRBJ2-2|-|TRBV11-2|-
CASSLDLGYRELFF
TGTGCCAGCAGCTTAGATCTAGGGTACCGGGAGCTGTTTTTT
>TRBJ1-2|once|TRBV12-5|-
CASGLVPWATGGNPTF
TGTGCTAGTGGTTTGGTACCTTGGGCCACGGGCGGTAATCCCACCTTC
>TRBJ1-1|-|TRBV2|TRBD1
CASSIEGARSEAFF
TGTGCCAGCAGTATTGAGGGGGCGAGATCTGAAGCTTTCTTT
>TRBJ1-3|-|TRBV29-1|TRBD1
CSVTQGSGNTIYF
TGCAGCGTGACACAGGGGTCTGGAAACACCATATATTTT
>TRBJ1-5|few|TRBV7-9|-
CASRSSGEAQHF
TGTGCCAGCAGGTCTAGCGGGGAAGCCCAGCATTTT
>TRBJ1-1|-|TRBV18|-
CASSPAGDRGAFF
TGTGCCAGCTCTCCCGCCGGGGACCGAGGGGCTTTCTTT
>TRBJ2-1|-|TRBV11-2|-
CASTSGTHEQFF
TGTGCCAGCACCAGCGGGACACATGAGCAGTTCTTC
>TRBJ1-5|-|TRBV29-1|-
CSVGGGLSNQPQHF
TGCAGCGTGGGGGGAGGTCTTAGCAATCAGCCCCAGCATTTT
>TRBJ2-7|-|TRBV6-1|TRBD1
CASARGQTYEQYF
TGTGCCAGCGCACGGGGACAGACCTACGAGCAGTACTTC
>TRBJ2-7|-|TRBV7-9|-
CASSHPNDFYEQYF
TGTGCCAGCAGCCACCCCAATGATTTCTACGAGCAGTACTTC
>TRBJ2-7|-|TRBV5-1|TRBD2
CASSLEGRGGVLREQYF
TGCGCCAGCAGCTTGGAGGGGCGGGGGGGCGTGCTTCGCGAGCAGTACTTC
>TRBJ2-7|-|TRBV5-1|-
CASSLTAYEQYF
TGCGCCAGCAGCTTAACAGCATACGAGCAGTACTTC
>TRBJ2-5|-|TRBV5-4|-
CASSDRPHREQETQYF
TGTGCCAGCAGTGATCGCCCTCACCGGGAGCAAGAGACCCAGTACTTC
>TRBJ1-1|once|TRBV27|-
CASRDTGNTEAFF
TGTGCCAGCAGAGACACGGGGAACACTGAAGCTTTCTTT
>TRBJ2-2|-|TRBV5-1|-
CASSLDVTGELFF
TGCGCCAGCAGCCTGGACGTCACCGGGGAGCTGTTTTTT
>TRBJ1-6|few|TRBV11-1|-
CASSLSGAYSPLHF
TGTGCCAGCAGCTTATCAGGGGCTTATTCACCCCTCCACTTT
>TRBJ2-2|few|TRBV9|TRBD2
CASSVLPSGSTGELFF
TGTGCCAGCAGCGTCCTTCCTAGCGGGAGCACCGGGGAGCTGTTTTTT
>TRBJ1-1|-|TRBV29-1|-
CSVEDWGSNTEAFF
TGCAGCGTTGAAGATTGGGGGTCGAACACTGAAGCTTTCTTT
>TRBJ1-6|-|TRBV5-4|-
CASTREGHSPLHF
TGTGCCAGCACCAGAGAGGGTCATTCACCCCTCCACTTT
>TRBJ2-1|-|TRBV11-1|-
CASSLGGSYNEQFF
TGTGCCAGCAGCTTAGGGGGTTCCTACAATGAGCAGTTCTTC
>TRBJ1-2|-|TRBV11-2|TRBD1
CASSLVLGTANYGYTF
TGTGCCAGCAGCTTAGTGTTGGGGACAGCTAACTATGGCTACACCTTC
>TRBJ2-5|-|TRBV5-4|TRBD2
CASRPGTSGRRLETQYF
TGTGCCAGCAGACCCGGGACTAGCGGGAGAAGGTTGGAGACCCAGTACTTC
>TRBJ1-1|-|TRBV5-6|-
CASSLWEETEAFF
TGTGCCAGCAGCTTGTGGGAAGAGACTGAAGCTTTCTTT
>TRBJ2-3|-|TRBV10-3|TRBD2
CAISETSSGGTDTQYF
TGTGCCATCAGTGAGACCTCTAGCGGGGGTACAGATACGCAGTATTTT
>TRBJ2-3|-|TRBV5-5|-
CASSLKQGQDTQYF
TGTGCCAGCAGCTTAAAACAGGGACAAGATACGCAGTATTTT
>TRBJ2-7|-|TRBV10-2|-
CASWDPGANFYEQYF
TGCGCCAGCTGGGACCCGGGGGCGAATTTCTACGAGCAGTACTTC